These 30 T cell receptor beta chains share one sample of origin, sequenced in a study of cytomegalovirus exposure and HLA in healthy donors. Amplification used 60 Vbeta primers and 13 Jbeta primers. Using immunoSEQ multiplex PCR, the repertoire was profiled, and TCRdb retains in-frame clones only, with some absent. The sample records some 120,000 clones, 55% to 75% being singletons. The material sequenced was PBMCs. Receptor source: a man aged 25-45 years in good health and CMV-seropositive.

This clone was observed once. The V and J genes are TRBV7-9 and TRBJ1-4; D unresolved. V lost 4 bases to trimming and J lost 8 bases, with 14 bases between them. Germline V gene lookup returns CDR1 SEHNR and CDR2 FQNEAQ (reference sequence). The CDR3 extends over 14 amino acids. For the CDR3, the DNA is TGTGCCAGCAGCTGGAACGGGTCGGGGGAAAAACTGTTTTTT. It is translated as CASSWNGSGEKLFF.

The sample holds a few counts of this clone. The genes are TRBV4-1 and TRBJ1-4; TRBD1 agrees at 9 bases. The trim removed 4 bases at V and 6 bases at J, leaving 3 bases unmatched. Per germline, CDR1 MGHRA and CDR2 YSYEKL. This CDR3 region has 14 residues. CDR3 in DNA: TGCGCCAGCAGCCGAACAGGGGGCGATGAAAAACTGTTTTTT. This codes for CASSRTGGDEKLFF.

This rearrangement joins TRBV5-6 to TRBJ1-1; D gene uncertain. The CDR3 spans 13 residues. Germline CDR1 reads SGHDT; CDR2 reads YYEEEE. Trimming removed 4 bases at V and 7 bases at J, with 14 bases between. The CDR3 DNA reads as TGTGCCAGCAGCCCTGGGAGGCAGGTTGAAGCTTTCTTT. Protein sequence: CASSPGRQVEAFF.

This chain joins TRBV5-6 and TRBJ2-3, with a weak D call TRBD2 (6 bases). Germline V CDR1 and CDR2: SGHDT, YYEEEE. The V gene lost 1 base and the J gene lost 0 bases, with 15 bases spanning the gap. This CDR3 spans 17 amino acids. The CDR3 coding sequence is TGTGCCAGCAGCTTGTTCCCGACTAGTTACAGCACAGATACGCAGTATTTT. Protein: CASSLFPTSYSTDTQYF.

V and J are TRBV4-2 and TRBJ2-1; 9 nucleotides align to TRBD2. Looked up from germline, CDR1 is LGHNA and CDR2 is YNFKEQ. V gave up 1 base and J gave up 7 bases; unmatched junction bases: 5. The CDR3 has 15 amino acids. CDR3 region: CASSQGEREVNEQFF. The DNA of the CDR3 is TGTGCCAGCAGCCAAGGGGAGCGGGAGGTGAATGAGCAGTTCTTC.

This clone was counted a few times. The DNA for the CDR3 is TGCGCCAGCAGCTTAGGAGGGGGCCCCTACGAGCAGTACTTC. Amino acids: CASSLGGGPYEQYF. The chain combines TRBV5-1 with TRBJ2-7; D possibly corresponds to TRBD1 (7 bases). Looked up from germline, CDR1 is SGHRS and CDR2 is YFSETQ. The V and J ends lost 2 bases and 2 bases respectively, with 11 bases between them. This CDR3 is 14 amino acids long.

This chain connects TRBV18 to TRBJ2-6, with 8 bases lining up with TRBD2. The CDR3 consists of 18 residues. V shed 3 bases and J 2 bases; nucleotides not matched to a gene: 9. Germline-derived CDR1 and CDR2 are KGHSH and LQKENI. CDR3 sequence: CASSPLIPGGPGANVLTF. The CDR3 nucleotides read TGTGCCAGCTCACCCCTTATCCCGGGAGGGCCTGGGGCCAACGTCCTGACTTTC.

The gene calls are TRBV10-3 and TRBJ2-6; TRBD2 is a possible D gene (5 bases). Germline V gene sequence: CDR1 ENHRY, CDR2 SYGVKD. V gave up 2 bases and J gave up 0 bases, with 17 bases separating them. The CDR3 is made up of 19 amino acids. The CDR3 nucleotides read TGTGCCATCAGTGAGCCCCTCGGTAGAGGGAGCTCTGGGGCCAACGTCCTGACTTTC. Translated, it gives CAISEPLGRGSSGANVLTF.

The V call is TRBV2, the J call TRBJ2-7, with D maybe TRBD1 (5 bases). With 6 bases removed from V and 5 bases from J, the gap between germline ends came to 17 bases. Per germline, CDR1 SNHLY and CDR2 FYNNEI. CDR3 size: 14 residues. The CDR3 region is CASSLGEFRNEQYF. For the CDR3, the DNA is TGTGCCAGCAGCCTAGGGGAATTCAGGAACGAGCAGTACTTC.

This clone has only a few counts. V is TRBV10-3 and J is TRBJ2-1; 12 bases agree with TRBD2. Germline CDR1 ENHRY, CDR2 SYGVKD. Germline trimming cut 4 bases from V and 5 bases from J; bases unmatched to any gene: 0. This CDR3 is built from 14 residues. CDR3 in amino acids: CAISGTSGNNEQFF. The CDR3 DNA follows: TGTGCCATCAGTGGGACTAGCGGGAACAATGAGCAGTTCTTC.

The chain couples TRBV2 to TRBJ1-5; no firm D call. The germline V and J ends were trimmed by 7 bases and 0 bases, with 10 bases remaining between them. Looked up from germline, CDR1 is SNHLY and CDR2 is FYNNEI. This CDR3 is 14 amino acids long. The CDR3 nucleotides are TGTGCCAGCAAGAGGGAGTATAGCAATCAGCCCCAGCATTTT. This sequence encodes CASKREYSNQPQHF.

J is TRBJ2-7 and V is TRBV6-5; a weak D match, TRBD2 (6 bases). The CDR3 consists of 14 residues. V was shortened by 2 bases and J by 2 bases, with 10 bases between the two germline ends. CDR1 is MNHEY and CDR2 is SVGAGI in the germline V gene. The CDR3 reads CASSYSLATYEQYF. As DNA, the CDR3 is TGTGCCAGCAGTTACAGTCTAGCGACCTACGAGCAGTACTTC.

The CDR3 protein is CASSFSEDTQYF. As DNA, the CDR3 is TGTGCCAGCAGCTTTTCCGAGGATACGCAGTATTTT. This chain joins TRBV5-4 and TRBJ2-3; D is unclear. CDR1 is SGHNT, CDR2 YYREEE, per germline (reference sequence). V was pared by 2 bases and J by 6 bases, with 7 bases between. The CDR3 sequence is 12 residues long.

The table lists this clone with a few counts. The chain links TRBV5-4 to TRBJ2-7; 10 bases map to TRBD2. This CDR3 comprises 16 residues. Germline V gene sequence: CDR1 SGHNT, CDR2 YYREEE (reference sequence). The junction had 9 bases not matched to a gene; V was cut back by 4 bases and J by 2 bases. The DNA for the CDR3 is TGTGCCAGCAGCAAATTAGGGACTAGCGTAACCTACGAGCAGTACTTC. Its protein product is CASSKLGTSVTYEQYF.

J is TRBJ2-7 and V is TRBV28; D unclear. The germline V gene encodes CDR1 MDHEN and CDR2 SYDVKM. The CDR3 spans 13 residues. V lost 2 bases and J 2 bases, leaving 7 bases between the germline ends. CDR3 DNA: TGTGCCAGCAGTTTAATGCGTCCCTACGAGCAGTACTTC. Residues: CASSLMRPYEQYF.

The chain recombines TRBV6-5 with TRBJ2-7; a possible D gene is TRBD2 (5 bases). Germline CDR1 and CDR2: MNHEY and SVGAGI. V was cut by 6 bases and J by 3 bases, with 18 bases left in between. CDR3 size: 15 residues. Here the CDR3 reads CASRASLAGYYEQYF. The CDR3 nucleotides read TGTGCCAGCAGGGCCAGTCTAGCAGGTTACTACGAGCAGTACTTC.

The chain carries TRBV7-8 and TRBJ2-4; 9 nucleotides align to TRBD2. This CDR3 has 22 amino acids. Germline CDR1 SGHVS, CDR2 FQNEAQ. Trimming cost V 3 bases and J 1 base; bases outside gene matches: 22. CDR3 in amino acids: CASSLGPPGLASRDVAKNIQYF. DNA for the CDR3: TGTGCCAGCAGCTTGGGACCCCCAGGACTAGCGTCCCGGGATGTTGCCAAAAACATTCAGTACTTC.

This clone showed up just a few times. The V call is TRBV30, the J call TRBJ1-4, with 7 bases identical to TRBD1. V was clipped by 1 base and J by 8 bases; unmatched bases: 7. Per germline, CDR1 GTSNPN and CDR2 SVGIG (reference sequence). The CDR3 is made up of 14 amino acids. CDR3 amino acids: CAWSEGAILEKLFF. The CDR3 bases are TGTGCCTGGAGTGAGGGGGCTATACTAGAAAAACTGTTTTTT.

This chain links TRBV11-2 with TRBJ2-5, with D unclear. The CDR3 consists of 13 residues. V lost 3 bases to trimming and J lost 7 bases, with 12 bases between them. The germline CDR1 and CDR2 sequences are SGHAT and FQNNGV. The CDR3 bases are TGTGCCAGCAGCTTGCGGATGACTGGGACCCAGTACTTC. This gives the protein CASSLRMTGTQYF.

This rearrangement joins TRBV7-2 to TRBJ2-7; no reliable D call. Germline V gives CDR1 SGHTA, CDR2 FQGNSA. The CDR3 has 14 residues. The germline V and J ends were trimmed by 3 bases and 0 bases, with 9 bases remaining between them. CDR3 in amino acids: CASSLRDFSYEQYF. DNA for the CDR3: TGTGCCAGCAGCTTGAGAGATTTCTCCTACGAGCAGTACTTC. Full variable domain (remainder filled in from reference TRBV7-2 and TRBJ2-7): GAGVSQSPSNKVTEKGKDVELRCDPISGHTALYWYRQSLGQGLEFLIYFQGNSAPDKSGLPSDRFSAERTGGSVSTLTIQRTQQEDSAVYLCASSLRDFSYEQYFGPGTRLTVT.

This chain connects TRBV4-1 to TRBJ2-3; possibly TRBD2 for D (6 bases). Germline values: CDR1 MGHRA, CDR2 YSYEKL. Between the trimmed V and J ends, which lost 0 bases and 2 bases, there was a span of 12 bases. CDR3 length: 16 residues. The CDR3 here is CASSQESGVVTDTQYF. The CDR3 bases are TGCGCCAGCAGCCAAGAATCGGGAGTAGTCACAGATACGCAGTATTTT.

This clone was detected only a few times. J is TRBJ2-7 and V is TRBV27, with 7 bases identical to TRBD1. Germline V gene sequence: CDR1 MNHEY, CDR2 SMNVEV (reference sequence). The V gene end was trimmed by 5 bases and the J gene end by 0 bases; junction bases not matched to a gene: 4. The CDR3 has 14 residues. The CDR3 DNA is TGTGCCAGCAGTCCGACAGGGAGCTCCTACGAGCAGTACTTC. Its protein is CASSPTGSSYEQYF.

J is TRBJ2-1 and V is TRBV19; TRBD2 matches at 11 bases. V gave up 4 bases and J gave up 6 bases; unmatched junction bases: 8. Germline lookup yields CDR1 LNHDA and CDR2 SQIVND (reference sequence). The CDR3 runs to 16 residues. The CDR3 loop is CASSRGLAEPRNEQFF. For the CDR3, the DNA is TGTGCCAGTAGTAGGGGACTAGCGGAGCCACGCAATGAGCAGTTCTTC. Filled out from reference TRBV19 and TRBJ2-1, the complete variable domain reads DGGITQSPKYLFRKEGQNVTLSCEQNLNHDAMYWYRQDPGQGLRLIYYSQIVNDFQKGDIAEGYSVSREKKESFPLTVTSAQKNPTAFYLCASSRGLAEPRNEQFFGPGTRLTVL.

CDR3 loop: CASSYRGGQGAYEQYF. The CDR3 DNA follows: TGCGCCAGCAGCTATAGGGGGGGACAGGGGGCGTACGAGCAGTACTTC. V gene TRBV10-2 combines with J gene TRBJ2-5; 12 nucleotides align to TRBD1. The J call may be incorrect, as the DNA end agrees better with TRBJ2-7. Germline-derived CDR1 and CDR2 are WSHSY and SAAADI. This CDR3 contains 16 residues.

This rearrangement joins TRBV18 to TRBJ2-7; TRBD1 might be the D (5 bases). Trimming took 5 bases from V and 7 from J, leaving 15 bases between them. The CDR3 sequence is 13 residues long. Germline CDR1 and CDR2: KGHSH and LQKENI. The CDR3 DNA is TGTGCCAGCTCAAAGGCAGGGTTGGGAGAGCAGTACTTC. This translates into CASSKAGLGEQYF.

This clone was detected only a few times. The chain is built from TRBV5-1 and TRBJ2-2, with a tentative D call TRBD2 (6 bases). V lost 4 bases to trimming and J lost 2 bases, with 15 bases between them. The CDR3 has 16 amino acids. Looked up from germline, CDR1 is SGHRS and CDR2 is YFSETQ. CDR3 bases: TGCGCCAGCAGCCCACCGGGACTCGGAAACACCGGGGAGCTGTTTTTT. It codes for CASSPPGLGNTGELFF.

J is TRBJ2-1 and V is TRBV6-5, with no clear D. The germline CDR1 and CDR2 sequences are MNHEY and SVGAGI. Trimming took 0 bases from V and 0 from J, leaving 9 bases between them. The CDR3 totals 16 residues. CDR3 nucleotides: TGTGCCAGCAGTTACTCGGGCCTCCTCTCCTACAATGAGCAGTTCTTC. Its protein is CASSYSGLLSYNEQFF.

This clone was counted between two and nine times. This chain joins TRBV9 and TRBJ2-7; maybe TRBD1 (5 bases). V was cut by 0 bases and J by 2 bases, with 9 bases left in between. This CDR3 region has 14 residues. The V gene's germline CDR1 is SGDLS and CDR2 YYNGEE. The CDR3 reads CASSVGGAAYEQYF. For the CDR3, the DNA is TGTGCCAGCAGCGTAGGGGGCGCGGCCTACGAGCAGTACTTC.

V and J are TRBV27 and TRBJ2-5, with a weak D call TRBD1 (7 bases). V lost 3 bases to trimming and J lost 7 bases, with 12 bases between them. The CDR3 contains 13 residues. Germline assignment: CDR1 MNHEY and CDR2 SMNVEV (reference sequence). CDR3 sequence (DNA): TGTGCCAGCAGTTTGGGGGGACAGTGGACCCAGTACTTC. Protein: CASSLGGQWTQYF.

The gene calls are TRBV27 and TRBJ1-3; D is possibly TRBD1 (5 bases). The V end lost 2 bases, the J end lost 4 bases, and 9 bases lay between the germline ends. The CDR3 extends over 14 amino acids. From germline, CDR1 is MNHEY and CDR2 SMNVEV (reference sequence). The CDR3 here is CASSLTGPGNTIYF. CDR3 nucleotide sequence: TGTGCCAGCAGTTTAACAGGTCCAGGAAACACCATATATTTT.